This is a list of T cell receptor beta chains from one sample in a study of Ad26.COV2.S vaccination and SARS-CoV-2 variants. The data were produced by immunoSEQ multiplex PCR, yet TCRdb's version contains in-frame clones alone and is incomplete. This table has about 350,000 clones, around 89% appearing once. The sequences come from peripheral blood, collected in a trial of Ad26.COV2.S vaccine versus placebo. These receptors came from a person between 18 and 59 years old who received the Ad26.COV2.S COVID-19 vaccine or a placebo. CDR3s include the opening cysteine and the closing phenylalanine or tryptophan. The D gene is left open where the match is weak. Expanded clones are given a class, and other clones once, few, many or no size at all.

TRBV11-2	NA	NA	TRBJ2-1	CASSQAGNRYNEQFF	TGTGCCAGCAGCCAAGCAGGAAATCGCTACAATGAGCAGTTCTTC
TRBV28	NA	NA	TRBJ2-7	CASWSSYEQYF	TGTGCCAGCTGGAGCTCCTACGAGCAGTACTTC
TRBV4-1	NA	NA	TRBJ1-2	CASSQAQVNYGYTF	TGCGCCAGCAGCCAAGCACAGGTGAACTATGGCTACACCTTC
TRBV6-2/TRBV6-3	NA	NA	TRBJ2-1	CASSQGLSKFF	TGTGCCAGCAGTCAGGGACTTTCTAAGTTCTTC
TRBV18	NA	NA	TRBJ1-1	CASSPLPHGWDTEAFF	TGTGCCAGCTCACCGTTGCCCCATGGGTGGGACACTGAAGCTTTCTTT
TRBV7-2	NA	NA	TRBJ2-1	CASTSGTRILEQFF	TGTGCCAGCACCTCAGGGACCCGGATCCTTGAGCAGTTCTTC
TRBV5-1	NA	NA	TRBJ1-2	CASSLVGTPNVYGYTF	TGCGCCAGCAGCTTGGTCGGGACACCTAATGTCTATGGCTACACCTTC
TRBV5-1	TRBD1	few	TRBJ2-7	CASSYGDRESTEQYF	TGCGCCAGCAGTTACGGAGACAGGGAATCTACCGAGCAGTACTTC
TRBV6-6	NA	NA	TRBJ2-3	CASSYLGQGGTDTQYF	TGTGCCAGCAGTTATCTAGGGCAGGGAGGCACAGATACGCAGTATTTT
TRBV30	TRBD1	NA	TRBJ1-2	CAWSWVDRGDGYTF	TGTGCCTGGAGTTGGGTAGACAGGGGAGATGGCTACACCTTC
TRBV19	NA	NA	TRBJ2-3	CASRLTGASTDTQYF	TGTGCCAGTAGGCTGACAGGTGCTAGCACAGATACGCAGTATTTT
TRBV18	TRBD1	few	TRBJ2-5	CASSPLGMVRRQGAEETQYF	TGTGCCAGCTCACCACTAGGGATGGTTCGTAGGCAGGGGGCAGAAGAGACCCAGTACTTC
TRBV7-2	TRBD1	once	TRBJ2-1	CASSPDRGSSYNEQFF	TGTGCCAGCAGCCCTGACAGGGGAAGCTCCTACAATGAGCAGTTCTTC
TRBV28	NA	NA	TRBJ1-1	CATASLNTEAFF	TGTGCCACTGCCTCGCTCAACACTGAAGCTTTCTTT
TRBV6-5	NA	once	TRBJ1-1	CASSYSRGGAAEAFF	TGTGCCAGCAGTTACTCGAGGGGGGGAGCAGCTGAAGCTTTCTTT
TRBV2	TRBD2	NA	TRBJ2-3	CASSGSGITDTQYF	TGTGCCAGCAGTGGGAGCGGGATCACAGATACGCAGTATTTT
TRBV5-5	NA	NA	TRBJ2-7	CASSWTTYEQYF	TGTGCCAGCAGCTGGACAACCTACGAGCAGTACTTC
TRBV7-3	NA	NA	TRBJ2-1	CASSDGTPEQFF	TGTGCCAGCAGCGACGGGACCCCTGAGCAGTTCTTC
TRBV9	NA	NA	TRBJ1-6	CASSAPERGNSPLHF	TGTGCCAGCAGCGCCCCCGAAAGGGGAAATTCACCCCTCCACTTT
TRBV24-1	NA	NA	TRBJ2-3	CATSDGSAVTQYF	TGTGCCACCAGTGATGGATCAGCAGTTACGCAGTATTTT
TRBV6-2/TRBV6-3	NA	NA	TRBJ2-3	CASSYLLSTDTQYF	TGTGCCAGCAGTTACCTCCTTAGCACAGATACGCAGTATTTT
TRBV15	TRBD2	NA	TRBJ2-5	CATSRGPTSGEETQYF	TGTGCCACCAGCAGAGGGCCGACTAGCGGGGAAGAGACCCAGTACTTC
TRBV7-3	NA	NA	TRBJ2-1	CASSPSAYNEQFF	TGTGCCAGCAGCCCTTCGGCCTACAATGAGCAGTTCTTC
TRBV18	TRBD1	NA	TRBJ1-5	CASSARTGGPLSNQPQHF	TGTGCCAGCTCCGCAAGGACAGGTGGGCCACTTAGCAATCAGCCCCAGCATTTT
TRBV27	NA	once	TRBJ2-2	CASGLNGANTGELFF	TGTGCCAGCGGACTGAACGGGGCGAACACCGGGGAGCTGTTTTTT
TRBV18	NA	once	TRBJ2-2	CASSPREALKDTGELFF	TGTGCCAGCTCACCACGAGAAGCCCTAAAGGACACCGGGGAGCTGTTTTTT
TRBV11-2	NA	NA	TRBJ1-4	CASSFGSGRGEKLFF	TGTGCCAGCAGCTTTGGGTCTGGCCGTGGGGAAAAACTGTTTTTT
TRBV12-5	TRBD1	NA	TRBJ2-5	CASGNYPDRGKETQYF	TGTGCTAGTGGTAACTACCCGGACAGGGGAAAAGAGACCCAGTACTTC
TRBV29-1	TRBD2	NA	TRBJ2-2	CSVRLTSAESAGELFF	TGCAGCGTTCGCCTGACTAGCGCTGAGTCGGCCGGGGAGCTGTTTTTT
TRBV6-5	NA	NA	TRBJ1-2	CASSYSAVTNYGYTF	TGTGCCAGCAGTTACTCGGCCGTAACTAACTATGGCTACACCTTC
TRBV29-1	NA	once	TRBJ2-2	CSVEDRASNTGELFF	TGCAGCGTTGAAGATCGGGCATCGAACACCGGGGAGCTGTTTTTT
TRBV3-1/TRBV3-2	TRBD1	few	TRBJ1-2	CASSPTGSFHPYGYTF	TGTGCCAGCAGCCCGACAGGGTCCTTCCACCCTTATGGCTACACCTTC
TRBV18	TRBD1	NA	TRBJ1-1	CASSSYTGVLTEAFF	TGTGCCAGCTCGTCATACACAGGGGTCCTTACTGAAGCTTTCTTT
TRBV2	NA	NA	TRBJ1-1	CASSPNREPNTEAFF	TGTGCCAGCAGTCCTAACAGGGAGCCGAACACTGAAGCTTTCTTT
TRBV30	TRBD1	NA	TRBJ2-7	CAWTGTGLYEQYF	TGTGCCTGGACAGGGACAGGGTTATACGAGCAGTACTTC
TRBV25-1	TRBD1	NA	TRBJ1-1	CASRDPGQGTEAFF	TGTGCCAGCAGAGACCCGGGACAGGGAACTGAAGCTTTCTTT
TRBV4-2	TRBD1	NA	TRBJ2-1	CASSQVGQGPYNEQFF	TGTGCCAGCAGCCAAGTTGGACAGGGTCCCTACAATGAGCAGTTCTTC
TRBV19	TRBD1	NA	TRBJ2-7	CASSNPTGVAYEQYF	TGTGCCAGTAGTAACCCGACAGGGGTGGCCTACGAGCAGTACTTC
TRBV6-4	TRBD1	once	TRBJ2-1	CASSDDRGLATKNNEQFF	TGTGCCAGCAGTGACGACAGGGGGCTGGCCACTAAAAACAATGAGCAGTTCTTC
TRBV9	TRBD1	NA	TRBJ1-1	CASSPGQGAMNTEAFF	TGTGCCAGCAGCCCGGGACAGGGGGCGATGAACACTGAAGCTTTCTTT
TRBV18	NA	NA	TRBJ2-1	CASSPSTGSVEQFF	TGTGCCAGCTCACCGTCAACAGGGTCAGTTGAGCAGTTCTTC
TRBV3-1/TRBV3-2	NA	NA	TRBJ1-2	CASSQVLGGVGGYTF	TGTGCCAGCAGCCAAGTTCTAGGAGGGGTGGGAGGCTACACCTTC
TRBV7-9	TRBD1	NA	TRBJ2-1	CASSQTGGNEQFF	TGTGCCAGCAGCCAGACAGGGGGCAATGAGCAGTTCTTC
TRBV7-8	NA	once	TRBJ1-1	CASSLGLGPTEAFF	TGTGCCAGCAGCTTAGGCTTAGGGCCCACTGAAGCTTTCTTT
TRBV28	NA	NA	TRBJ2-2	CASRDRRLATGELFF	TGTGCCAGCAGGGACAGAAGACTAGCCACCGGGGAGCTGTTTTTT
TRBV3-1/TRBV3-2	NA	once	TRBJ1-3	CASSQEAHRLSGNTIYF	TGTGCCAGCAGCCAAGAGGCTCACAGGCTCTCTGGAAACACCATATATTTT
TRBV3-1/TRBV3-2	NA	NA	TRBJ2-7	CASSQGTPYEQYF	TGTGCCAGCAGCCAAGGGACACCCTACGAGCAGTACTTC
TRBV18	TRBD1	NA	TRBJ1-1	CASSSTGDGEAFF	TGTGCCAGCTCCTCGACAGGGGATGGGGAAGCTTTCTTT
TRBV7-3	NA	NA	TRBJ2-3	CASSFNRVTDTQYF	TGTGCCAGCAGCTTTAACCGGGTAACAGATACGCAGTATTTT
TRBV6-5	NA	NA	TRBJ1-6	CASCESSYNSPLHF	TGTGCCAGCTGCGAGTCCTCCTATAATTCACCCCTCCACTTT